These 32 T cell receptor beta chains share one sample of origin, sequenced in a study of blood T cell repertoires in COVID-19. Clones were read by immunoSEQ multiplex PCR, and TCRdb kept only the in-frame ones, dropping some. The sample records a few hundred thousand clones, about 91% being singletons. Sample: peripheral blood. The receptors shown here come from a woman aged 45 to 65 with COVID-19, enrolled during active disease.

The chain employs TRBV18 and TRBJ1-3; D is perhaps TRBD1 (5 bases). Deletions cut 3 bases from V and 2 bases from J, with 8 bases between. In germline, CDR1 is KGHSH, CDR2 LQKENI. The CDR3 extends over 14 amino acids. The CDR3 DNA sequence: TGTGCCAGCTCACCCCAGGGTACTGGAAACACCATATATTTT. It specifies CASSPQGTGNTIYF.

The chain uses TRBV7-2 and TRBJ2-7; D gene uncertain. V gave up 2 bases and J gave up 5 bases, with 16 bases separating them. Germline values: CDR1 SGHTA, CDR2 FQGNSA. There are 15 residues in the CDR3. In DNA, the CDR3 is TGTGCCAGCAGCTTAAGTCTTTCAGTTCTCGACGAGCAGTACTTC. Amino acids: CASSLSLSVLDEQYF.

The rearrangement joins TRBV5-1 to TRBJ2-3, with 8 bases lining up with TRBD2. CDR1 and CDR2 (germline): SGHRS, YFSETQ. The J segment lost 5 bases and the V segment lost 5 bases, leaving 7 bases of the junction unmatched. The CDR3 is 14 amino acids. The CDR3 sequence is CASSLSGGGDTQYF. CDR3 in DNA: TGCGCCAGCAGTTTGAGCGGGGGAGGAGATACGCAGTATTTT.

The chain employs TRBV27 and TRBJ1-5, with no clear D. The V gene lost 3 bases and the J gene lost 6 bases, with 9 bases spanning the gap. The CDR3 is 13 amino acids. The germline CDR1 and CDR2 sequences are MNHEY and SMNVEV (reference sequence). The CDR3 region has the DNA TGTGCCAGCAGTTTGATCGCGAGTCAGCCCCAGCATTTT. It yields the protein CASSLIASQPQHF.

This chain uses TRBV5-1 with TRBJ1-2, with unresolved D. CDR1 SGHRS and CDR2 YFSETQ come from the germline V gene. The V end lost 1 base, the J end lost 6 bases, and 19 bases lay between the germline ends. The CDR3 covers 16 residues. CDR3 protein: CASSLTLTISNDGYTF. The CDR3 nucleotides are TGCGCCAGCAGCTTGACACTGACAATAAGCAACGATGGCTACACCTTC.

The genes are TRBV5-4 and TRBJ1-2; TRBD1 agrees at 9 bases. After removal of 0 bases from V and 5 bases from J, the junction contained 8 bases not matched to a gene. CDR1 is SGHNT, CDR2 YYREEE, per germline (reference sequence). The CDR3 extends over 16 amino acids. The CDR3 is CASSLAGGQGSYGYTF. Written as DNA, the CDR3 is TGTGCCAGCAGCTTGGCCGGGGGACAGGGCTCGTATGGCTACACCTTC.

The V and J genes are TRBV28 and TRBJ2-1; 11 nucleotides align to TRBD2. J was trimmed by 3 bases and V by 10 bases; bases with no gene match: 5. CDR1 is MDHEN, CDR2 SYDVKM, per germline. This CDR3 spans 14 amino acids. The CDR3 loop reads CATLAGGRYNEQFF. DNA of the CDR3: TGTGCCACCTTAGCGGGGGGGCGCTACAATGAGCAGTTCTTC.

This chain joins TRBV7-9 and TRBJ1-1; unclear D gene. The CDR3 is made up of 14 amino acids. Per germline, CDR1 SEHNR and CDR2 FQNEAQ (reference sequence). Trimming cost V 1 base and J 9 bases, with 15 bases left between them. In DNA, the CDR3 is TGTGCCAGCAGCTTAGGCTCCTTCCCACTTCAAGCTTTCTTT. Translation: CASSLGSFPLQAFF.

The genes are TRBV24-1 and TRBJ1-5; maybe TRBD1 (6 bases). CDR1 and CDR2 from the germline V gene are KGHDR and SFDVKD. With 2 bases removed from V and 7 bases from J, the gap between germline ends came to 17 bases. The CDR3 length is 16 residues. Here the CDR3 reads CATSDSQGTVGQPQHF. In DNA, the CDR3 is TGTGCCACCAGTGATTCACAGGGTACCGTCGGGCAGCCCCAGCATTTT.

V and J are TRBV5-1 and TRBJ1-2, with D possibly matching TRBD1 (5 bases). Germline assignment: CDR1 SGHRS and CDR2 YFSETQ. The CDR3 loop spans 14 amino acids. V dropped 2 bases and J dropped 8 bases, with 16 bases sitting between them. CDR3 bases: TGCGCCAGCAGCTTCGATGGCAGGGTGGTCGGCTACACCTTC. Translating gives CASSFDGRVVGYTF.

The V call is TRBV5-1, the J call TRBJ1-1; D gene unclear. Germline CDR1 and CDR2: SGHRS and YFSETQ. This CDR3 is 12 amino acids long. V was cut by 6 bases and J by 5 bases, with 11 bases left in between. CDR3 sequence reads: CASNHPGTEAFF. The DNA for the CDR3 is TGCGCCAGCAACCATCCGGGGACTGAAGCTTTCTTT.

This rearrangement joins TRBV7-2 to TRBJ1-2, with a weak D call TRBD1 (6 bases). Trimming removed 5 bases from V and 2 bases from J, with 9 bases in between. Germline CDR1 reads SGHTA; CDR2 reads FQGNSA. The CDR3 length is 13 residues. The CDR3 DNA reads TGTGCCAGCAGCCCAGGACAGAACTATGGCTACACCTTC. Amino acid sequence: CASSPGQNYGYTF.

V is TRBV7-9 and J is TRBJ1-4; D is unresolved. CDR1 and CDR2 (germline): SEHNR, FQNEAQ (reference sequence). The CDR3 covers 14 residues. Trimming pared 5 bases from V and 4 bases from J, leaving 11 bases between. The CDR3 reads CASSPGRDNEKLFF. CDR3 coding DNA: TGTGCCAGCAGCCCTGGACGGGATAATGAAAAACTGTTTTTT.

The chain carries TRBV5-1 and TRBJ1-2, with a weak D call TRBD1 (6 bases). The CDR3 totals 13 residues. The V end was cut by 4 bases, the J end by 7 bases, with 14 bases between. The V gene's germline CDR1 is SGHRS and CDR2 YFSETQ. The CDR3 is CASSTSTGIGYTF. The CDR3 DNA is TGCGCCAGCAGCACCTCAACAGGGATTGGCTACACCTTC.

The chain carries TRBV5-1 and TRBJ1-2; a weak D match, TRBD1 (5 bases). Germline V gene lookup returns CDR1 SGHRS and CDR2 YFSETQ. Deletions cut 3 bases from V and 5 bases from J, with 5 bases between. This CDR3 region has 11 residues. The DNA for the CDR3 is TGCGCCAGCAGCTCAGGGTATGGCTACACCTTC. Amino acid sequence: CASSSGYGYTF.

The CDR3 sequence: CASSVAKGLVQETQYF. The CDR3 DNA sequence: TGTGCCAGCAGCGTAGCTAAGGGACTGGTACAAGAGACCCAGTACTTC. The V and J genes are TRBV9 and TRBJ2-5; D might be TRBD2 (6 bases). The CDR3 extends over 16 amino acids. V lost 0 bases and J 2 bases, leaving 14 bases between the germline ends. The V gene's germline CDR1 is SGDLS and CDR2 YYNGEE.

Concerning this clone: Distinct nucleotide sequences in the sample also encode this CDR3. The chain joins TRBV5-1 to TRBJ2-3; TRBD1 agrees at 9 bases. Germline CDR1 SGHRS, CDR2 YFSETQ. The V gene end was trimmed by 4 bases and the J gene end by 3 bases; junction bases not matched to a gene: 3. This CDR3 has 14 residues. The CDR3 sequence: CASSPGQGTDTQYF. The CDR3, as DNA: TGCGCCAGCAGCCCGGGACAGGGAACAGATACGCAGTATTTT.

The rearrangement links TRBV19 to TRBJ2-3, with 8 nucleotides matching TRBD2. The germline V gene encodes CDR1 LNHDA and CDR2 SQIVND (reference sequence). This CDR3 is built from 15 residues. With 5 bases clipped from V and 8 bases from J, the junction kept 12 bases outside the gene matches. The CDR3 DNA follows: TGTGCCAGTAGTGAAGCGGGGGCCCCGCGTAGTACGCAGTATTTT. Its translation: CASSEAGAPRSTQYF.

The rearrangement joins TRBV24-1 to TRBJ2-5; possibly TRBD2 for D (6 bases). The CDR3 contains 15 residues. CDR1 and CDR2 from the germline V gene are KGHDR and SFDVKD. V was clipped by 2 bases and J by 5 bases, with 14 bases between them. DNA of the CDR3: TGTGCCACCAGTGATTCCGGGAGCTTAGGGGAGACCCAGTACTTC. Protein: CATSDSGSLGETQYF.

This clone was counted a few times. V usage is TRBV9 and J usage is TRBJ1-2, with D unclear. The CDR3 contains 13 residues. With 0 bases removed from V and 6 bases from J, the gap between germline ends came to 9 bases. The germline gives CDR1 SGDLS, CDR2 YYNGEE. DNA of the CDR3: TGTGCCAGCAGCGTAGGCAGAAGTGATGGCTACACCTTC. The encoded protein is CASSVGRSDGYTF.

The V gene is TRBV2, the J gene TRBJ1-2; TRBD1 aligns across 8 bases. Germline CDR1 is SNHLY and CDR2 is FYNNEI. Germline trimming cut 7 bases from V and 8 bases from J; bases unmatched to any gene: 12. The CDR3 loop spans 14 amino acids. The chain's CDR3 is CASIFWDRSSGYTF. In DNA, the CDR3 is TGTGCCAGCATCTTCTGGGACAGGTCGTCGGGCTACACCTTC.

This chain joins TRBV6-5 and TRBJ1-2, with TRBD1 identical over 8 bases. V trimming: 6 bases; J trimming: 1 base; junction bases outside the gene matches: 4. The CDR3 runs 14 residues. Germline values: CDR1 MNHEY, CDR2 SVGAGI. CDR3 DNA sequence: TGTGCCAGCAGAGCAGGGGGCGATAACTATGGCTACACCTTC. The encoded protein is CASRAGGDNYGYTF.

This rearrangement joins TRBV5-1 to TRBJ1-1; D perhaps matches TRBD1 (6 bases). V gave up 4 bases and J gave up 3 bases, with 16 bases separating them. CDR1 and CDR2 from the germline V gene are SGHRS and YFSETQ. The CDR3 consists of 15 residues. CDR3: CASSRERGYDTEAFF. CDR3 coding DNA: TGCGCCAGCAGCCGGGAAAGGGGGTACGACACTGAAGCTTTCTTT. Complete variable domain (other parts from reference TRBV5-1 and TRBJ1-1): KAGVTQTPRYLIKTRGQQVTLSCSPISGHRSVSWYQQTPGQGLQFLFEYFSETQRNKGNFPGRFSGRQFSNSRSEMNVSTLELGDSALYLCASSRERGYDTEAFFGQGTRLTVV.

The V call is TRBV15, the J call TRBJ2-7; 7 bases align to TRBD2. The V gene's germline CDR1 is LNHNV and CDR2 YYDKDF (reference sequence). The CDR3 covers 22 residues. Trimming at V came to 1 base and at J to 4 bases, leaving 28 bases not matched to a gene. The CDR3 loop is CATSRGPQGGPRPVQLLYEQYF. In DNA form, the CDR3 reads TGTGCCACCAGCAGAGGCCCGCAGGGAGGGCCTAGGCCCGTTCAGCTTTTATACGAGCAGTACTTC.

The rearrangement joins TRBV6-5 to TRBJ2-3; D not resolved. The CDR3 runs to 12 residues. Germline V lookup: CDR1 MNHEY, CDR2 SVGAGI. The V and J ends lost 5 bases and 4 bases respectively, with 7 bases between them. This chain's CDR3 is CASSLLADTQYF. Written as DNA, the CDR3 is TGTGCCAGCAGTCTCCTTGCAGATACGCAGTATTTT.

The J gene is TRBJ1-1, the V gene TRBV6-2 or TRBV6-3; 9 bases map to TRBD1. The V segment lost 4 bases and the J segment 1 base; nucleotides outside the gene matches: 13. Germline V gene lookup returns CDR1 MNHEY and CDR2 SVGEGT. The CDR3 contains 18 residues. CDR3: CASSFDRGMSQGNTEAFF. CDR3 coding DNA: TGTGCCAGCAGTTTCGACAGGGGGATGAGTCAGGGGAACACTGAAGCTTTCTTT.

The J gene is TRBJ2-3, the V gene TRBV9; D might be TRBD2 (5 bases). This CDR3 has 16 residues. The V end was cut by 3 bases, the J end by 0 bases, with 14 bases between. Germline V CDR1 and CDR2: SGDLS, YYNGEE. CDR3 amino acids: CASSGTLPSSTDTQYF. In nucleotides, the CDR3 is TGTGCCAGCAGCGGGACTCTCCCATCGAGCACAGATACGCAGTATTTT.

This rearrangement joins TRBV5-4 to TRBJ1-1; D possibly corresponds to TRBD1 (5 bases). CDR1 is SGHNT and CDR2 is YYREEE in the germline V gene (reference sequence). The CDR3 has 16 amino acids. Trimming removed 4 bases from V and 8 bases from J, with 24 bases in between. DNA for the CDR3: TGTGCCAGCAGCCTCTCCCGCGGGGCCCTCTCCGCGGAAGCTTTCTTT. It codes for CASSLSRGALSAEAFF.

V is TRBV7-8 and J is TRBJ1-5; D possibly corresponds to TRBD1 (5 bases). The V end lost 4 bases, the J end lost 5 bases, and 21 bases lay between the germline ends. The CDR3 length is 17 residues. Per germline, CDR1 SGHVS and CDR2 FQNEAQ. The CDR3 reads CASSSHGGWNTDQPQHF. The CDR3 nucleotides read TGTGCCAGCAGCTCACATGGGGGGTGGAACACGGATCAGCCCCAGCATTTT. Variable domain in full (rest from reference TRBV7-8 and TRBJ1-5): GAGVSQSPRYKVAKRGQDVALRCDPISGHVSLFWYQQALGQGPEFLTYFQNEAQLDKSGLPSDRFFAERPEGSVSTLKIQRTQQEDSAVYLCASSSHGGWNTDQPQHFGDGTRLSIL.

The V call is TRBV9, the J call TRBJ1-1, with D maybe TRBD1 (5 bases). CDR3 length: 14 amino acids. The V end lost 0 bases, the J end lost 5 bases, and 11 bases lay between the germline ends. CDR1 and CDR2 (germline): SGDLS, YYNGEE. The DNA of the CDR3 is TGTGCCAGCAGCGTAGATGGGGGGATGACTGAAGCTTTCTTT. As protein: CASSVDGGMTEAFF.

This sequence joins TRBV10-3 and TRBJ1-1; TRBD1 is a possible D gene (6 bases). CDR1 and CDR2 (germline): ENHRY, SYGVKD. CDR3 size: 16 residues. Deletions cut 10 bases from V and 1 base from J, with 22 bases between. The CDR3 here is CATYGTSRERNTEAFF. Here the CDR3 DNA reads TGTGCCACCTACGGGACATCTAGAGAAAGGAACACTGAAGCTTTCTTT.

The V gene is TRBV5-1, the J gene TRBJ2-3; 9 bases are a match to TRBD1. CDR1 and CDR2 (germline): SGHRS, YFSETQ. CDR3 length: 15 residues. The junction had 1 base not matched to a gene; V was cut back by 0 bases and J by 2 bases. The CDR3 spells CASSLGQGVTDTQYF. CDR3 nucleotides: TGCGCCAGCAGCTTGGGACAGGGGGTCACAGATACGCAGTATTTT. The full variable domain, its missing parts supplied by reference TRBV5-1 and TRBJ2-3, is KAGVTQTPRYLIKTRGQQVTLSCSPISGHRSVSWYQQTPGQGLQFLFEYFSETQRNKGNFPGRFSGRQFSNSRSEMNVSTLELGDSALYLCASSLGQGVTDTQYFGPGTRLTVL.